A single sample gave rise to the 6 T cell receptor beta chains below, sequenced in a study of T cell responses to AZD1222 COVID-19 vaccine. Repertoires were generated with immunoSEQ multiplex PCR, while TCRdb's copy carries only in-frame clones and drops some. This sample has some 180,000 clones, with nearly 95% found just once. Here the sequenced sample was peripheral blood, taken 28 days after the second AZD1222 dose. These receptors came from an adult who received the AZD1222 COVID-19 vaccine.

The DNA for the CDR3 is TGTGCCAGTAGTTTTAGTGGGAGTGTGGCCGGGGAGCTGTTTTTT. It translates to CASSFSGSVAGELFF. This chain links TRBV19 with TRBJ2-2; D possibly corresponds to TRBD2 (5 bases). The CDR3 totals 15 residues. CDR1 is LNHDA, CDR2 SQIVND, per germline (reference sequence). Trimming removed 5 bases from V and 6 bases from J, with 16 bases in between.

The DNA of the CDR3 is TGTGCCAGCAGCTTATACATAGAGGCGGGTTCCAATGAGCAGTTCTTC. This codes for CASSLYIEAGSNEQFF. This rearrangement joins TRBV11-2 to TRBJ2-1, with D perhaps matching TRBD2 (5 bases). The CDR3 has 16 amino acids. CDR1 SGHAT and CDR2 FQNNGV come from the germline V gene. The V gene lost 2 bases and the J gene lost 6 bases, with 17 bases spanning the gap. Together with reference TRBV11-2 and TRBJ2-1, the CDR3 gives the full variable domain: EAGVAQSPRYKIIEKRQSVAFWCNPISGHATLYWYQQILGQGPKLLIQFQNNGVVDDSQLPKDRFSAERLKGVDSTLKIQPAKLEDSAVYLCASSLYIEAGSNEQFFGPGTRLTVL.

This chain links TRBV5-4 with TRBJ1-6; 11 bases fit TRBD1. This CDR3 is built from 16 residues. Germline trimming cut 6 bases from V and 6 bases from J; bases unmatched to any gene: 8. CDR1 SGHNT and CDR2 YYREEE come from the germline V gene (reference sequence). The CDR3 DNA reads TGTGCCAGCATCGATGGGACAGGGGGTACTAATTCACCCCTCCACTTT. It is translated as CASIDGTGGTNSPLHF.

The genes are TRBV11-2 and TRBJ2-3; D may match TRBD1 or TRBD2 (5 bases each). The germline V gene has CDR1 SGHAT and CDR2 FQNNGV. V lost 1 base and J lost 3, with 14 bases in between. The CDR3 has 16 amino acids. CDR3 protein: CASSLGGYRVTDTQYF. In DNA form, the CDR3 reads TGTGCCAGCAGCTTAGGGGGGTACCGAGTAACAGATACGCAGTATTTT.

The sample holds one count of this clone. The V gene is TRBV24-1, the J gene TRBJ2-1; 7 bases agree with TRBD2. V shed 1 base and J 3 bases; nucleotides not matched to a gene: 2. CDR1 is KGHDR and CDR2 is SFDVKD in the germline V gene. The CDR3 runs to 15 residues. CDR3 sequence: CATSDFERGYNEQFF. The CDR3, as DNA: TGTGCCACCAGTGATTTTGAGCGGGGCTACAATGAGCAGTTCTTC.

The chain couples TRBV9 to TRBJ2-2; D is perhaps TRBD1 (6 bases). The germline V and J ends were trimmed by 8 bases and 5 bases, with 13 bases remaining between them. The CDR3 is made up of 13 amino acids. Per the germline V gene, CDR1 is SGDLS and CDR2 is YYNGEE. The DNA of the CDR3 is TGTGCCAGTACAACAGGGTTAACCGGGGAGCTGTTTTTT. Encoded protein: CASTTGLTGELFF.